The clone carrying this T cell receptor beta chain came up a few times. This sample is part of a study of blood T cell repertoires in COVID-19. Germline CDR1 and CDR2: MDHEN and SYDVKM. Losses at the gene ends were 6 bases for V and 9 bases for J; bases not matched to a gene: 7. The CDR3 has 12 residues. Profiled with immunoSEQ multiplex PCR; TCRdb holds only in-frame clones, not every one. The sample contains under 250,000 clones, just under 85% of which appear only once. Sequenced sample: peripheral blood. The clonotype comes from a woman aged 45-60 years with active or convalescent COVID-19. The J gene is TRBJ1-1, the V gene TRBV28, with TRBD1 matching over 7 bases. DNA of the CDR3: TGTGCCAGCAGATGGGGGACAGAGAAAGCTTTCTTT. Residues: CASRWGTEKAFF.